This TCR beta chain derives from a study of early T cells in non-severe SARS-CoV-2 infection. Study-wide background: RNA in bulk from unsorted whole blood was sequenced, and chains were unpaired. Findings and caveats of the study: VDJdb matching skewed toward anti-spike CD8 responses, missing private and CD4 specificities.

Researchers tagged individual cDNA molecules with unique molecular identifiers. TCRdb processed the 5' RACE reads anew with MiXCR; each CDR3 protein has one entry. The sample records 45,000 to 65,000 distinct CDR3 sequences, about 12% being singletons. Only a few counts were recorded for this clonotype. The target antigen is unknown. V was shortened by 0 bases and J by 4 bases, with 13 bases between the two germline ends. Per germline, CDR1 SGDLS and CDR2 YYNGEE. This CDR3 spans 15 amino acids. This rearrangement joins TRBV9 to TRBJ2-5; D unresolved. The receptor was derived from an adult who was a healthcare worker with PCR-confirmed SARS-CoV-2 infection or an uninfected control (not recorded which). The specimen comprised whole blood, sampled at baseline. The CDR3 here is CASSVGILGGETQYF. The DNA for the CDR3 is TGTGCCAGCAGCGTAGGAATCTTGGGCGGAGAGACCCAGTACTTC.